Listed here is a single T cell receptor (beta chain). Its antigen is unknown. The record originates from a study of blood T cells in healthy people across ages. Study-level information: There was about one barcoded beta molecule captured by template switching per two T cells.

A second roughly 7 to 12 cycle PCR used barcoded and J-beta primers. Every sample gave at least 3 million paired-end reads containing CDR3. TCRdb processed the 5' RACE reads anew with MiXCR; each CDR3 protein has one entry. This sample has about 510,000 distinct CDR3 sequences; about 29% occur once, and the top ten carry approximately 3.3%. Study observations and caveats: Changes seen in expanded clonotypes were possibly confounded by donor CMV status left unknown. Across samples, TCR beta diversity tracked strongly with naive T cell percentage.

In addition, the sample was reused for a study of T cells of mothers and their children.

The source is a boy aged 2 to 10 in good health. Sequencing was performed on blood.

CDR3 DNA: TGTGCCAGCAGTTTAGACGATACCTATGGCTACACCTTC. As protein: CASSLDDTYGYTF. The chain is built from TRBV12-3 or TRBV12-4 and TRBJ1-2; D is unresolved. Trimming shortened V by 1 base and J by 4 bases, and 7 bases separated the two germline ends. This CDR3 has 13 residues.